This T cell receptor beta chain was observed in a study of cytomegalovirus exposure and HLA in healthy donors. Produced via immunoSEQ multiplex PCR; TCRdb's table is partial and in-frame only. The repertoire holds approximately 110,000 clones, with about 90% as singletons. The donors were members of the roughly 120-subject validation cohort (separate from the approximately 670-subject first cohort). Sequenced input: PBMCs. The TCR sequence derives from a woman aged 18-29 years in good health and CMV-seronegative.

CDR3 bases: TGTGCCAGCAGTTACGTTGGAGATGAAAAACTGTTTTTT. It is translated as CASSYVGDEKLFF. This chain joins TRBV6-6 and TRBJ1-4; D gene unclear. The CDR3 has 13 residues. The V end lost 2 bases, the J end lost 6 bases, and 7 bases lay between the germline ends. Germline values: CDR1 MNHNY, CDR2 SVGAGI (reference sequence).